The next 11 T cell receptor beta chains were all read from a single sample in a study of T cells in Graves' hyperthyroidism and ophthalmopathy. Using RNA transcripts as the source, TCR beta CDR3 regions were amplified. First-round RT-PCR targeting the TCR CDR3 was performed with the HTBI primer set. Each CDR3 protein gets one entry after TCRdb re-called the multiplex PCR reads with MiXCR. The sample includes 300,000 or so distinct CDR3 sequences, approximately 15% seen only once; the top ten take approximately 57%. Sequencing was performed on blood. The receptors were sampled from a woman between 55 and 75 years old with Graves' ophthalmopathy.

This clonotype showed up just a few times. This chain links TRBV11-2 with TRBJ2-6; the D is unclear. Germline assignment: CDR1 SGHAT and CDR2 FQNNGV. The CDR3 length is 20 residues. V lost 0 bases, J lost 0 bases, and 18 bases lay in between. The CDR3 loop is CASSLDGTYQKYSGANVLTF. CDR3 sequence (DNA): TGTGCCAGCAGCTTAGATGGTACATATCAAAAGTACTCTGGGGCCAACGTCCTGACTTTC.

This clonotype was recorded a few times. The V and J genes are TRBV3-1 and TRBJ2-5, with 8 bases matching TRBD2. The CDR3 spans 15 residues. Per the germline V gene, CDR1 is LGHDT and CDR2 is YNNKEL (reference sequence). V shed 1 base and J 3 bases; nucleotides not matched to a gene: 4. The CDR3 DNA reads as TGTGCCAGCAGCCAAGGTGGAGCGGGGGAAGAGACCCAGTACTTC. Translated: CASSQGGAGEETQYF.

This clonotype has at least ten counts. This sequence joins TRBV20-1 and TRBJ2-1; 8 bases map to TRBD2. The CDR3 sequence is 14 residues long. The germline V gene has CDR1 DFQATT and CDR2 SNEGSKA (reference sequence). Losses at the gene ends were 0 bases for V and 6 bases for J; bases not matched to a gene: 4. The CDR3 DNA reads TGCAGTGCTAGAGATCAACGGGGGGGCAATGAGCAGTTCTTC. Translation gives CSARDQRGGNEQFF.

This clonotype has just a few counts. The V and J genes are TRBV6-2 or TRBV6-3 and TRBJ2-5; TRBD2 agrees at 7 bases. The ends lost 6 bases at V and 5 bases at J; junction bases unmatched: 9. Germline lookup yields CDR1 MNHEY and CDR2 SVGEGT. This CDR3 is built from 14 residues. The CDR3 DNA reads TGTGCCAGCAGCCGCCCGCGGGGGATGGAGACCCAGTACTTC. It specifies CASSRPRGMETQYF.

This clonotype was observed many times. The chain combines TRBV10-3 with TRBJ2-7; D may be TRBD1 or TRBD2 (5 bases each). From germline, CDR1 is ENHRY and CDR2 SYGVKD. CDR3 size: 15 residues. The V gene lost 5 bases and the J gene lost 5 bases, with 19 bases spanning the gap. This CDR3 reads CAISSGRDQANEQYF. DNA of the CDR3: TGTGCCATCAGTTCTGGCAGGGACCAAGCCAACGAGCAGTACTTC.

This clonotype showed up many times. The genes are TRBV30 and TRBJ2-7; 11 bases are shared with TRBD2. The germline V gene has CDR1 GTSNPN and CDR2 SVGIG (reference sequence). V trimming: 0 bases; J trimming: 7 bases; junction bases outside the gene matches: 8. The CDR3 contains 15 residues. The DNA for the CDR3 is TGTGCCTGGAGTGTACTAACTAGCGGGAGTGGGGAGCAGTACTTC. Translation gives CAWSVLTSGSGEQYF.

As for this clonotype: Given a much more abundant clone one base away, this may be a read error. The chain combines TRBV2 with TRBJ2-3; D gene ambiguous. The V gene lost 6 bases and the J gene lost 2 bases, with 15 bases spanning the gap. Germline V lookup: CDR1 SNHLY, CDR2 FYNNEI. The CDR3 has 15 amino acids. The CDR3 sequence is CASRFGRFSTDTQYF. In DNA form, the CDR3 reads TGTGCCAGCAGGTTCGGACGGTTCTCCACAGATACGCAGTATTTT.

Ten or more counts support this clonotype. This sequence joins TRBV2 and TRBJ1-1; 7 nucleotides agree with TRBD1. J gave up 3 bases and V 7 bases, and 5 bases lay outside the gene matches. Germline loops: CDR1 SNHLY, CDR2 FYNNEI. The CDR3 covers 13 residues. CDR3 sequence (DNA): TGTGCCAGCAAGGACACAGGGGACACTGAAGCTTTCTTT. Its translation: CASKDTGDTEAFF. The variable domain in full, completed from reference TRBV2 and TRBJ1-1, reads EPEVTQTPSHQVTQMGQEVILRCVPISNHLYFYWYRQILGQKVEFLVSFYNNEISEKSEIFDDQFSVERPDGSNFTLKIRSTKLEDSAMYFCASKDTGDTEAFFGQGTRLTVV.

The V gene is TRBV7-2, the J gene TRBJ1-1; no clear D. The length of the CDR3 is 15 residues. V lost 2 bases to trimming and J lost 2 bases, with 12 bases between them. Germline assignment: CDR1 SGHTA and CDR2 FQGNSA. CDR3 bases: TGTGCCAGCAGCTTAAACCCGGGCTCAAACACTGAAGCTTTCTTT. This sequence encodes CASSLNPGSNTEAFF.

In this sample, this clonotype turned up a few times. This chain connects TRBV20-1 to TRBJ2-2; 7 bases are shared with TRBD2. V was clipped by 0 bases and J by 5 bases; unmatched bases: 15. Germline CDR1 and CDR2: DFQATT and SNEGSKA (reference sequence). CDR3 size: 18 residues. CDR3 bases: TGCAGTGCTAGAGATCCCGCAACAGCGGGATTAGAAACCGGGGAGCTGTTTTTT. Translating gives CSARDPATAGLETGELFF.

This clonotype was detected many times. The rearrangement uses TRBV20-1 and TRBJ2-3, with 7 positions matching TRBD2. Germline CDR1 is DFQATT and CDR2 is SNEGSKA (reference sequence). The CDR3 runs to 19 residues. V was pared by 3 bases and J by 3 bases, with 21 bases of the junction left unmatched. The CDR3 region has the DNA TGCAGTGCTAGCCTCCTGCGGGGCAGGGTAACGGGAGGTACAGATACGCAGTATTTT. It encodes CSASLLRGRVTGGTDTQYF.